This is a list of T cell receptor beta chains from one sample in a study of blood T cell repertoires in COVID-19. Assay: immunoSEQ multiplex PCR; the TCRdb copy retains only in-frame clones and omits some. Of about 120,000 clones listed, around 90% were seen once; the top ten hold 3.5% to 4%. The sample taken for sequencing was peripheral blood. Source of these receptors: a woman in her sixties or seventies with COVID-19, enrolled during active disease. Each CDR3 is given with its conserved first and last residue. The D gene is left open where the match is weak. Only some rows state a clone size, as once, few, many or a class for expanded clones.

j_gene,v_gene,d_gene,abundance,CDR3nt,CDR3aa
TRBJ1-6,TRBV7-2,TRBD1,.,TGTGCCAGCAGCAAGAACCCCAGGGGGCGAAATTCACCCCTCCACTTT,CASSKNPRGRNSPLHF
TRBJ1-1,TRBV14,.,.,TGTGCCAGCAGCCTTATGACAGGACAGGAAGCTTTCTTT,CASSLMTGQEAFF
TRBJ2-3,TRBV5-4,TRBD2,.,TGTGCCAGCAGCTTGGCTAGCGGGATAACAGATACGCAGTATTTT,CASSLASGITDTQYF
TRBJ2-7,TRBV9,TRBD1,.,TGTGCCAGCAGCCCCAGCGGACAGGGGGCAGGCGAGCAGTACTTC,CASSPSGQGAGEQYF
TRBJ2-7,TRBV7-9,TRBD1,.,TGTGCCAGCAGCTCCTGGGACAGCCCGGGTTACGAGCAGTACTTC,CASSSWDSPGYEQYF
TRBJ1-1,TRBV4-1,TRBD1,.,TGCGCCAGCAGCCGTGGACAGGGGGTGTTGGACACTGAAGCTTTCTTT,CASSRGQGVLDTEAFF
TRBJ2-7,TRBV10-3,TRBD1,once,TGTGCCATCAGGGGACAGGGTGACGAGCAGTACTTC,CAIRGQGDEQYF
TRBJ2-7,TRBV19,.,.,TGTGCCAGTAGTATTGCCCCGACAGACTACGAGCAGTACTTC,CASSIAPTDYEQYF
TRBJ2-5,TRBV5-6,.,few,TGTGCCAGCAGCTCCCATTACGGAGAGACCCAGTACTTC,CASSSHYGETQYF
TRBJ1-2,TRBV15,.,.,TGTGCCACCAGTCCAGCCGGGGGGGCCTACACCTTC,CATSPAGGAYTF
TRBJ1-4,TRBV6-6,TRBD1,once,TGTGCCAGCAATCCCGGGACAGGGAATGAAAAACTGTTTTTT,CASNPGTGNEKLFF
TRBJ2-3,TRBV5-4,TRBD2,.,TGTGCCAGCAGCCATAGACTAGCCGCTAGCACAGATACGCAGTATTTT,CASSHRLAASTDTQYF
TRBJ1-1,TRBV6-1,.,.,TGTGCCAGCAGTGAAGTGGGAGGGATGAACACTGAAGCTTTCTTT,CASSEVGGMNTEAFF
TRBJ2-5,TRBV7-2,TRBD1,.,TGTGCCAGCAGCTTCCGGATTCAGGGGGCCGGGGAGACCCAGTACTTC,CASSFRIQGAGETQYF
TRBJ1-3,TRBV19,TRBD1,.,TGTGCCAGTAGTTCGGGACAGGGCGCTGGAAACACCATATATTTT,CASSSGQGAGNTIYF
TRBJ1-2,TRBV3-1/TRBV3-2,TRBD1,.,TGTGCCAGCGGACAGGGCTATGGCTACACCTTC,CASGQGYGYTF
TRBJ2-7,TRBV5-4,.,many,TGTGCCAGCAGCTTGGGCGGTCGGCTCTACGAGCAGTACTTC,CASSLGGRLYEQYF
TRBJ1-5,TRBV5-4,.,.,TGTGCCAGCAGCAAGGACACTAGCAATCAGCCCCAGCATTTT,CASSKDTSNQPQHF
TRBJ2-7,TRBV7-8,.,once,TGTGCCAGCAGCTTAGCGTTAGACCCTAGGTACGAGCAGTACTTC,CASSLALDPRYEQYF
TRBJ2-4,TRBV2,.,.,TGTGCCAGCAGTGGCCGCGTTGGGGACTCCGGCATTACACTAAACATTCAGTACTTC,CASSGRVGDSGITLNIQYF
TRBJ2-2,TRBV29-1,.,.,TGCAGCGTTGAAGATTCGAGGACCGGGGAGCTGTTTTTT,CSVEDSRTGELFF
TRBJ1-2,TRBV5-1,.,.,TGCGCCAGCAGCAGTGGGCGTGACTATGGCTACACCTTC,CASSSGRDYGYTF
TRBJ2-2,TRBV21-1,.,.,TGTGCCAGCAGCCCGGGGGCCGGGGAGCTGTTTTTT,CASSPGAGELFF
TRBJ2-1,TRBV5-1,TRBD1,.,TGCGCCAGCAGCTTGAGACAGGGGGTATACAATGAGCAGTTCTTC,CASSLRQGVYNEQFF
TRBJ1-5,TRBV6-2/TRBV6-3,.,few,TGTGCCAGCAGTCAAGGGAGGTCGAACAATCAGCCCCAGCATTTT,CASSQGRSNNQPQHF
TRBJ2-7,TRBV29-1,TRBD1,.,TGCAGCGTCCGACAGGGCCCCACTTACTCCTACGAGCAGTACTTC,CSVRQGPTYSYEQYF
TRBJ2-5,TRBV7-3,TRBD2,once,TGTGCCAGCAGCTTAGGGGTAGCGGGTACCCAAGAGACCCAGTACTTC,CASSLGVAGTQETQYF
TRBJ1-1,TRBV11-2,.,.,TGTGCCAGCAGCCTGCTACGGGGGGCTGGTACTGAAGCTTTCTTT,CASSLLRGAGTEAFF
TRBJ1-2,TRBV7-2,.,few,TGTGCCAGCAGCGGAGCTAACTATGGCTACACCTTC,CASSGANYGYTF
TRBJ2-5,TRBV19,.,.,TGTGCCAGTAGCCACGGGACTCAAGAGACCCAGTACTTC,CASSHGTQETQYF
TRBJ1-1,TRBV18,.,.,TGTGCCAGCTCACGATCAACAGGAAACATGAACACTGAAGCTTTCTTT,CASSRSTGNMNTEAFF
TRBJ1-1,TRBV7-9,.,.,TGTGCCAGCAGCTTAAACTCGTGGGAGGGGTACACTGAAGCTTTCTTT,CASSLNSWEGYTEAFF
TRBJ2-3,TRBV14,.,.,TGTGCCAGCAGCCCCCAGTTTGGAGATACGCAGTATTTT,CASSPQFGDTQYF